This TCR beta chain was sequenced for a study of T cell responses to AZD1222 COVID-19 vaccine. The repertoire was sequenced with immunoSEQ multiplex PCR; TCRdb's copy has only in-frame clones and lacks some. Among around 130,000 clones listed, roughly 89% were seen once. The CDR3 covers 14 residues. Trimming removed 0 bases from V and 5 bases from J, with 8 bases in between. Germline V gives CDR1 SGHAT, CDR2 FQNNGV. The source of this sequence is an adult who received the MenACWY meningococcal vaccine as a control. The input for sequencing was peripheral blood, taken 28 days after the second dose of the MenACWY control vaccine. The chain carries TRBV11-2 and TRBJ2-1; D is unclear. Written as DNA, the CDR3 is TGTGCCAGCAGCTTAGATTGGCAAAACAATGAGCAGTTCTTC. It encodes CASSLDWQNNEQFF. The full variable domain, its missing parts supplied by reference TRBV11-2 and TRBJ2-1, is EAGVAQSPRYKIIEKRQSVAFWCNPISGHATLYWYQQILGQGPKLLIQFQNNGVVDDSQLPKDRFSAERLKGVDSTLKIQPAKLEDSAVYLCASSLDWQNNEQFFGPGTRLTVL.